This T cell receptor (beta chain) is drawn from a study of persistence of HIV-infected CD4 T cells. The CDR3 length is 14 residues. The libraries were made with immunoSEQ version 4 in survey mode. Generated by immunoSEQ multiplex PCR, the TCRdb table keeps only in-frame clones and is missing some. This sample has 35,000 to 55,000 clones, with around 90% found just once. Cells were stimulated nonspecifically with anti-CD3/anti-CD28 magnetic beads. CD4+ T cells upregulating both CD40 ligand and CD69 were sorted as responding cells. These HIV-1-infected adults initiated suppressive ART in chronic infection. Worth noting for this clone: Its antigen is as yet unknown.

The clonotype comes from an adult woman with HIV who was CMV-seropositive. The chain combines TRBV21-1 with TRBJ1-2. TRBV21-1 is designated a pseudogene. The specimen comprised CD4+ T cells sorted from PBMCs after roughly 20-hour stimulation, sampled from a patient who received antiretroviral therapy. In nucleotides, the CDR3 is TGTGCCAGCAGCAAAGCGTCCGCTAACTATGGCTACACCTTC. This sequence encodes CASSKASANYGYTF.